This T cell receptor (beta chain) is drawn from a study of blood T cell repertoires in COVID-19. As for the study in general: Donors in the United States, Italy and Spain gave samples during acute or convalescent COVID-19.

Original processing notes: Cell counts per sample came from amplifying reference gene primers. The repertoire was sequenced with immunoSEQ multiplex PCR; TCRdb's copy has only in-frame clones and lacks some. That table gives V, J and clone size, and the DNA gave D and trimming. This table holds fewer than 250,000 clones, 70% to 90% found once. Germline V lookup: CDR1 LNHNV, CDR2 YYDKDF (reference sequence). The CDR3 contains 16 residues. The V segment lost 0 bases and the J segment 5 bases; nucleotides outside the gene matches: 7. The sequenced sample consisted of peripheral blood. The genes are TRBV15 and TRBJ2-1; 7 bases align to TRBD1. The clonotype was recovered from a woman aged 60-75 years with active or convalescent COVID-19. Written as DNA, the CDR3 is TGTGCCACCAGCAGAGATCTCGACAGGGTGGACAATGAGCAGTTCTTC. It codes for CATSRDLDRVDNEQFF.